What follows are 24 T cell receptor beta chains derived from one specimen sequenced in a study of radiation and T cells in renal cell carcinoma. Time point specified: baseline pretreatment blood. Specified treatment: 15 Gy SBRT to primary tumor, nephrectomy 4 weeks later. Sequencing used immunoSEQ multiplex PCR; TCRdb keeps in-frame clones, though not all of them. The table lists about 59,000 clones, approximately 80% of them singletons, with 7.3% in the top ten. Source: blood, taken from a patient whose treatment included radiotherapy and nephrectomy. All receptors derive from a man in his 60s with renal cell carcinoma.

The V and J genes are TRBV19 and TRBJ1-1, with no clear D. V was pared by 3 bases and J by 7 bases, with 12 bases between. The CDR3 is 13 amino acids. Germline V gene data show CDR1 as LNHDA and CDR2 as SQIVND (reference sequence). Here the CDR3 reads CASSMSASLEAFF. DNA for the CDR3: TGTGCCAGTAGTATGTCAGCTAGTCTTGAAGCTTTCTTT. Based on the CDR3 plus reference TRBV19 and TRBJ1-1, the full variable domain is DGGITQSPKYLFRKEGQNVTLSCEQNLNHDAMYWYRQDPGQGLRLIYYSQIVNDFQKGDIAEGYSVSREKKESFPLTVTSAQKNPTAFYLCASSMSASLEAFFGQGTRLTVV.

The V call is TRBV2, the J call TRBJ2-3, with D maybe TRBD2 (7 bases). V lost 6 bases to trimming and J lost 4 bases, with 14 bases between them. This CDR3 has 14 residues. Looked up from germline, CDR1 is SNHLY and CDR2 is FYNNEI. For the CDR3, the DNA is TGTGCCAGCAGGTACGGGGGGCTCCCAGATACGCAGTATTTT. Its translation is CASRYGGLPDTQYF.

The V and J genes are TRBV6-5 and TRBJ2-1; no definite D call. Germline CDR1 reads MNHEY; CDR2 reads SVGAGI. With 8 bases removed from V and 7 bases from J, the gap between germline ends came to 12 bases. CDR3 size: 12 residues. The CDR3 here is CASAGRLNEQFF. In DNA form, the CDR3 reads TGTGCCAGCGCCGGACGTTTGAATGAGCAGTTCTTC.

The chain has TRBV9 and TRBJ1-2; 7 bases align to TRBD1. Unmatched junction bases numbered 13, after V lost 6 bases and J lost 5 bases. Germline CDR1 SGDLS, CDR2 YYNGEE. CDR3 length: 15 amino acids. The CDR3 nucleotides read TGTGCCAGCAACCTAGGACAGGATCCTGGGTATGGCTACACCTTC. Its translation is CASNLGQDPGYGYTF. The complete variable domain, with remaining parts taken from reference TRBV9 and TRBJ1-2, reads DSGVTQTPKHLITATGQRVTLRCSPRSGDLSVYWYQQSLDQGLQFLIQYYNGEERAKGNILERFSAQQFPDLHSELNLSSLELGDSALYFCASNLGQDPGYGYTFGSGTRLTVV.

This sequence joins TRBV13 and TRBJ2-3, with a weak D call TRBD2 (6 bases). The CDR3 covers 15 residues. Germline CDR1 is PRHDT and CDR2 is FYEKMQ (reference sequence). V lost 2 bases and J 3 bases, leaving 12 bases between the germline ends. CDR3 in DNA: TGTGCCAGCAGCTTAAGGCGGGGTGGGACAGATACGCAGTATTTT. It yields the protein CASSLRRGGTDTQYF.

The CDR3 region is CSAELAGGNYNEQFF. The CDR3 DNA is TGCAGCGCCGAACTAGCGGGGGGCAACTACAATGAGCAGTTCTTC. The chain joins TRBV29-1 to TRBJ2-1; 12 bases line up with TRBD2. CDR1 and CDR2 from the germline V gene are SQVTM and ANQGSEA. Germline trimming cut 7 bases from V and 3 bases from J; bases unmatched to any gene: 7. The length of the CDR3 is 15 residues.

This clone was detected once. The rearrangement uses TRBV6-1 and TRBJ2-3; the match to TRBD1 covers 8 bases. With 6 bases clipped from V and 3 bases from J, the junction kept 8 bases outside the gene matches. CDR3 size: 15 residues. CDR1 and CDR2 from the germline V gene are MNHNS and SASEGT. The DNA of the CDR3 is TGTGCCAGCAGCCAGACAGGGGATGGAACAGATACGCAGTATTTT. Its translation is CASSQTGDGTDTQYF.

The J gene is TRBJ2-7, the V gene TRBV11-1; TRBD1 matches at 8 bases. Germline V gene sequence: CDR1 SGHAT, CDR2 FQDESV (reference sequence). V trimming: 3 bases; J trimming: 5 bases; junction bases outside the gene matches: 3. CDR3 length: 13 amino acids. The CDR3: CASSLDRDHEQYV. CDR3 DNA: TGTGCCAGCAGCTTGGACAGGGACCACGAGCAGTACGTC.

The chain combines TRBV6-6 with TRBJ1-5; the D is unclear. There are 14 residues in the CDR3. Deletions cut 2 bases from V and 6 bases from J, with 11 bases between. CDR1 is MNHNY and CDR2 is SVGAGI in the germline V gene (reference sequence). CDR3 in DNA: TGTGCCAGCAGTTACCCGGGAGGGCGTCAGCCCCAGCATTTT. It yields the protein CASSYPGGRQPQHF.

The CDR3 DNA is TGTGCCAGCAGCCGATTACAGGACTACGAGCAGTACGTC. Encoded protein: CASSRLQDYEQYV. The rearrangement links TRBV5-8 to TRBJ2-7; perhaps TRBD1 as D (5 bases). The CDR3 spans 13 residues. Trimming cost V 4 bases and J 3 bases, with 11 bases left between them. The germline gives CDR1 SGHTS, CDR2 YDEGEE.

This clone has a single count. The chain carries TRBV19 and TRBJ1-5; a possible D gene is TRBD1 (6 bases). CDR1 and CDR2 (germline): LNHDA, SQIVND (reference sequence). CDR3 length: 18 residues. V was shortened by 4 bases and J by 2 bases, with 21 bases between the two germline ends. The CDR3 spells CASSSTPSGEGGNQPQHF. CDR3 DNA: TGTGCCAGTAGTAGTACCCCCTCGGGGGAGGGGGGCAATCAGCCCCAGCATTTT.

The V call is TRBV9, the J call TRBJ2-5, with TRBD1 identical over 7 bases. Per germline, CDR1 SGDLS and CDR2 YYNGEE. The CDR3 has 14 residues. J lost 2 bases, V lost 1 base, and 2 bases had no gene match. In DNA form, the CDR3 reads TGTGCCAGCAGCGTATCACAGGGGCAAGAGACCCAGTACTTC. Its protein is CASSVSQGQETQYF.

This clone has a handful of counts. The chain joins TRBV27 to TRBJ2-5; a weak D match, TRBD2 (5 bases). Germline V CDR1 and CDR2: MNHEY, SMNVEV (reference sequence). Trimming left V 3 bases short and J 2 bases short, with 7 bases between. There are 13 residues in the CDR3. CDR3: CASSLSGQETQYF. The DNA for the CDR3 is TGTGCCAGCAGTTTGAGCGGTCAAGAGACCCAGTACTTC.

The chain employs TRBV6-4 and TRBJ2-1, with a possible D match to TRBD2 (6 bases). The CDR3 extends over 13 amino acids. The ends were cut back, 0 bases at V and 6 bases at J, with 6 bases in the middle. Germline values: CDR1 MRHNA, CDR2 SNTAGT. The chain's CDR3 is CASSDSGSNEQFF. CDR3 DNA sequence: TGTGCCAGCAGTGACTCCGGGAGCAATGAGCAGTTCTTC.

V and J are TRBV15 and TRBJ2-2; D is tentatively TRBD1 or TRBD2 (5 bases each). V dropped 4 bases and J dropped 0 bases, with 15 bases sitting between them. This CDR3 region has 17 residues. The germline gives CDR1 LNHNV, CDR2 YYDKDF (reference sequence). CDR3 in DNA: TGTGCCACCAGCATAAATCCCCCGGGGCCGAACACCGGGGAGCTGTTTTTT. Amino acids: CATSINPPGPNTGELFF.

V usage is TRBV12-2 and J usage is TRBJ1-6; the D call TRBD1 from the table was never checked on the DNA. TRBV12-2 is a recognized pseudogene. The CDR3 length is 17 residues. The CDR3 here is CASRFMRTGSTNSPLHF. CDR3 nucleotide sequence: TGTGCAAGTCGCTTCATGAGGACAGGGTCCACTAATTCACCCCTCCACTTT.

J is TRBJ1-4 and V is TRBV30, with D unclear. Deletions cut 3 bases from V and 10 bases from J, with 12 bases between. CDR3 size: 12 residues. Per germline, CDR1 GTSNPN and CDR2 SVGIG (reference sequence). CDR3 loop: CAWRSGEGKLFF. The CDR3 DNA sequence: TGTGCCTGGAGGTCGGGCGAAGGAAAACTGTTTTTT. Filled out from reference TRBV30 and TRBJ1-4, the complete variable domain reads SQTIHQWPATLVQPVGSPLSLECTVEGTSNPNLYWYRQAAGRGLQLLFYSVGIGQISSEVPQNLSASRPQDRQFILSSKKLLLSDSGFYLCAWRSGEGKLFFGSGTQLSVL.

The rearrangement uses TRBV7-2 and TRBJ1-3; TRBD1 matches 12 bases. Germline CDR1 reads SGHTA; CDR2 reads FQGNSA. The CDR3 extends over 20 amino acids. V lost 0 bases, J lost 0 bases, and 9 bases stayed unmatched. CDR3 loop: CASSLAGTGGPFFSGNTIYF. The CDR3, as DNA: TGTGCCAGCAGCTTAGCCGGGACAGGGGGCCCCTTTTTCTCTGGAAACACCATATATTTT. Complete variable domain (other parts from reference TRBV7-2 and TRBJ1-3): GAGVSQSPSNKVTEKGKDVELRCDPISGHTALYWYRQSLGQGLEFLIYFQGNSAPDKSGLPSDRFSAERTGGSVSTLTIQRTQQEDSAVYLCASSLAGTGGPFFSGNTIYFGEGSWLTVV.

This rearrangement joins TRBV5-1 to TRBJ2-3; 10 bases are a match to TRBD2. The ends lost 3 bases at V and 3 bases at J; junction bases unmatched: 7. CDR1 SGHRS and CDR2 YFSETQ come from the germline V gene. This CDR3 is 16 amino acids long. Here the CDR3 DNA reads TGCGCCAGCAGCTCCCTTCTAGCGGGAGAAACAGATACGCAGTATTTT. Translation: CASSSLLAGETDTQYF.

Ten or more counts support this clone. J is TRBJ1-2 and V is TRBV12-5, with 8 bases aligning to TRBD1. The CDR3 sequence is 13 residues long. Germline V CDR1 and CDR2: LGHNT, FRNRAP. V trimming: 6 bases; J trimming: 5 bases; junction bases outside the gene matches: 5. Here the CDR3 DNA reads TGTGCTAGTGGGGGACAGGAGTTTTATGGCTACACCTTC. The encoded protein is CASGGQEFYGYTF.

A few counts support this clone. CDR3 sequence: CASISWTGIPDTQYF. CDR3 nucleotide sequence: TGTGCCAGCATAAGTTGGACAGGGATCCCAGATACGCAGTATTTT. The rearrangement links TRBV2 to TRBJ2-3; 8 positions agree with TRBD1. This CDR3 has 15 amino acids. V lost 7 bases, J lost 4 bases, and 10 bases stayed unmatched. The V gene's germline CDR1 is SNHLY and CDR2 FYNNEI.

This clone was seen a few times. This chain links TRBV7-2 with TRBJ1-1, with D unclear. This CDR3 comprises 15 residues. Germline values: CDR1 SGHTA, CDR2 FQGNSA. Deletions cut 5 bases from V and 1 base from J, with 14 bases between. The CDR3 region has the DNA TGTGCCAGCAGCCTAAGGACGGGGTGGAACACTGAAGCTTTCTTT. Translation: CASSLRTGWNTEAFF.

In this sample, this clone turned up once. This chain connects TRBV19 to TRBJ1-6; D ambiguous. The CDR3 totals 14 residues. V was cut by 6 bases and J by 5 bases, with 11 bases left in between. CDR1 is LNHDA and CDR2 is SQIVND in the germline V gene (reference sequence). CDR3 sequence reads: CASSPGSNNSPLHF. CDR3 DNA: TGTGCCAGTAGCCCGGGTTCCAATAATTCACCCCTCCACTTT.

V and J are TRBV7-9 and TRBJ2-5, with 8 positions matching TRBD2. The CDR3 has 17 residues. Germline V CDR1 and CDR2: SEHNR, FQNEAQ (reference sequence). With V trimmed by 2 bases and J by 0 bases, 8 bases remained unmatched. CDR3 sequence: CASSLMGGRMYQETQYF. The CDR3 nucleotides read TGTGCCAGCAGCTTAATGGGCGGGAGGATGTACCAAGAGACCCAGTACTTC.